This T cell receptor beta chain is drawn from a study of blood T cells in healthy people across ages. This clonotype was detected a few times. A second PCR, run for roughly 7 to 12 cycles, used a sample-barcoded 5' primer plus a J-beta primer mix. TCRdb recomputed calls from the 5' RACE reads with MiXCR, one row per CDR3 protein. The table lists around 800,000 distinct CDR3 sequences, roughly 26% of them singletons. Germline V gene data show CDR1 as MNHEY and CDR2 as SVGAGI. CDR3 length: 13 amino acids. V shed 2 bases, J shed 5 bases, and the junction held 2 bases outside the gene matches. These data were also filed under a second study, of T cells of mothers and their children.

The sample was blood. This clonotype originated in a boy aged 5-17 years in good health. The chain is built from TRBV6-5 and TRBJ1-1; TRBD1 matches at 7 bases. This CDR3 is CASSYDRETEAFF. CDR3 DNA sequence: TGTGCCAGCAGTTACGACAGGGAGACTGAAGCTTTCTTT.